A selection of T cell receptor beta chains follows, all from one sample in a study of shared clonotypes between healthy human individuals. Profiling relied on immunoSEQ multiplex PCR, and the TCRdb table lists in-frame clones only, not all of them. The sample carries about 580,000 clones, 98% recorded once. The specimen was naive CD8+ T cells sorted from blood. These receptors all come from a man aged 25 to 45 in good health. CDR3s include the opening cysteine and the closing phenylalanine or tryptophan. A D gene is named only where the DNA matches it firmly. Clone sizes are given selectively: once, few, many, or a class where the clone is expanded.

CDR3: CASSTTNSGANVLTF; DNA: TGTGCCAGCAGCACAACTAACTCTGGGGCCAACGTCCTGACTTTC; J: TRBJ2-6; size: -; V: TRBV6-4; D: -
CDR3: CASSWTGGYEQYF; DNA: TGTGCCAGCAGTTGGACAGGGGGCTACGAGCAGTACTTC; J: TRBJ2-7; size: -; V: TRBV6-1; D: TRBD1
CDR3: CAWEVANEQFF; DNA: TGTGCCTGGGAGGTAGCTAATGAGCAGTTCTTC; J: TRBJ2-1; size: -; V: TRBV30; D: -
CDR3: CASSWEREDYNEQFF; DNA: TGTGCCAGCAGCTGGGAGCGGGAGGACTACAATGAGCAGTTCTTC; J: TRBJ2-1; size: -; V: TRBV11-2; D: TRBD2
CDR3: CASSFSSGLAGRNEQFF; DNA: TGTGCCAGCAGTTTCAGTTCGGGACTAGCGGGCCGCAATGAGCAGTTCTTC; J: TRBJ2-1; size: -; V: TRBV27; D: TRBD2
CDR3: CSVGLAVPYEQYF; DNA: TGCAGCGTTGGCCTAGCGGTTCCCTACGAGCAGTACTTC; J: TRBJ2-7; size: once; V: TRBV29-1; D: TRBD2
CDR3: CASSLTGQTEAFF; DNA: TGTGCCAGCAGTCTAACAGGCCAGACTGAAGCTTTCTTT; J: TRBJ1-1; size: few; V: TRBV27; D: -
CDR3: CASSPDRGHEQYF; DNA: TGTGCCAGCAGCCCAGACAGGGGTCACGAGCAGTACTTC; J: TRBJ2-7; size: -; V: TRBV27; D: TRBD1
CDR3: CASSLLNRNTDTQYF; DNA: TGTGCCAGCAGTTTATTGAACAGGAACACAGATACGCAGTATTTT; J: TRBJ2-3; size: -; V: TRBV27; D: -
CDR3: CASSFYSDYTEAFF; DNA: TGTGCCAGCAGCTTTTATTCAGACTACACTGAAGCTTTCTTT; J: TRBJ1-1; size: once; V: TRBV7-9; D: -
CDR3: CASSQDWTFQYTDTQYF; DNA: TGTGCCAGCAGCCAAGACTGGACTTTCCAGTACACAGATACGCAGTATTTT; J: TRBJ2-3; size: once; V: TRBV14; D: -
CDR3: CASSLQGFGGEAFF; DNA: TGCGCCAGCAGCTTACAGGGGTTTGGTGGTGAAGCTTTCTTT; J: TRBJ1-1; size: -; V: TRBV5-1; D: TRBD1
CDR3: CASSPGTGMASNYGYTF; DNA: TGTGCCAGCAGTCCTGGGACAGGGATGGCCTCTAACTATGGCTACACCTTC; J: TRBJ1-2; size: -; V: TRBV27; D: TRBD1
CDR3: CSVDIPGQGWDGYTF; DNA: TGCAGCGTTGATATCCCGGGACAGGGATGGGATGGCTACACCTTC; J: TRBJ1-2; size: -; V: TRBV29-1; D: TRBD1
CDR3: CASRPGGRNTGELFF; DNA: TGCGCCAGCAGGCCCGGGGGCAGAAACACCGGGGAGCTGTTTTTT; J: TRBJ2-2; size: once; V: TRBV10-1; D: -
CDR3: CASSLIGGANVLTF; DNA: TGTGCCAGCAGTTTGATCGGCGGGGCCAACGTCCTGACTTTC; J: TRBJ2-6; size: -; V: TRBV27; D: -
CDR3: CASSQDPGLAREQYF; DNA: TGTGCCAGCAGCCAAGATCCGGGACTAGCACGCGAGCAGTACTTC; J: TRBJ2-7; size: -; V: TRBV14; D: TRBD2
CDR3: CASSLQARDNEQFF; DNA: TGTGCCAGCAGTTTACAAGCGAGGGACAATGAGCAGTTCTTC; J: TRBJ2-1; size: -; V: TRBV6-5; D: -
CDR3: CASRKQTSGWDNEQFF; DNA: TGTGCCAGCAGAAAGCAAACTAGCGGTTGGGACAATGAGCAGTTCTTC; J: TRBJ2-1; size: -; V: TRBV27; D: TRBD2
CDR3: CASSGQGVGTSGGYEQYF; DNA: TGTGCCAGCAGCGGACAGGGAGTTGGGACTAGCGGTGGCTACGAGCAGTACTTC; J: TRBJ2-7; size: -; V: TRBV9; D: TRBD2
CDR3: CASSLRGGAYEQYF; DNA: TGTGCCAGCAGTTTAAGAGGGGGCGCCTACGAGCAGTACTTC; J: TRBJ2-7; size: -; V: TRBV27; D: TRBD1
CDR3: CASSPFRTSGRHDEQFF; DNA: TGTGCCAGCTCACCATTTAGAACTAGCGGGAGACATGATGAGCAGTTCTTC; J: TRBJ2-1; size: -; V: TRBV18; D: TRBD2
CDR3: CASSPLTSGSGGSYNEQFF; DNA: TGCGCCAGCAGCCCATTGACTAGCGGGAGCGGGGGCTCCTACAATGAGCAGTTCTTC; J: TRBJ2-1; size: -; V: TRBV5-1; D: TRBD2
CDR3: CASSFGQASYEQYF; DNA: TGTGCCAGCAGCTTCGGACAGGCCTCCTACGAGCAGTACTTC; J: TRBJ2-7; size: -; V: TRBV5-6; D: TRBD1
CDR3: CASSQGAYSYNEQFF; DNA: TGCGCCAGCAGCCAAGGAGCTTACAGCTACAATGAGCAGTTCTTC; J: TRBJ2-1; size: -; V: TRBV4-1; D: -
CDR3: CASSEEVLFGTEAFF; DNA: TGTGCCAGCAGTGAAGAGGTGTTATTTGGAACTGAAGCTTTCTTT; J: TRBJ1-1; size: -; V: TRBV6-1; D: -
CDR3: CASSEDRGLWDGYTF; DNA: TGTGCCAGCAGTGAAGACAGGGGGCTCTGGGATGGCTACACCTTC; J: TRBJ1-2; size: once; V: TRBV2; D: TRBD1
CDR3: CASSPQSITDTQYF; DNA: TGTGCCAGCAGCCCACAATCAATAACAGATACGCAGTATTTT; J: TRBJ2-3; size: once; V: TRBV7-8; D: -
CDR3: CASSYKDRGYEQYF; DNA: TGTGCCAGCAGTTACAAAGACAGGGGCTACGAGCAGTACTTC; J: TRBJ2-7; size: -; V: TRBV27; D: TRBD1
CDR3: CASRQGVYNEQFF; DNA: TGTGCCAGCAGACAGGGGGTATACAATGAGCAGTTCTTC; J: TRBJ2-1; size: -; V: TRBV27; D: TRBD1
CDR3: CASSIGKNTEAFF; DNA: TGTGCCAGTAGTATCGGAAAGAACACTGAAGCTTTCTTT; J: TRBJ1-1; size: -; V: TRBV19; D: -
CDR3: CSVEGGLAGNSYNEQFF; DNA: TGCAGCGTTGAAGGAGGACTAGCGGGGAACTCCTACAATGAGCAGTTCTTC; J: TRBJ2-1; size: -; V: TRBV29-1; D: TRBD2
CDR3: CASSELGRGPTEQFF; DNA: TGTGCCAGCAGTGAACTCGGCAGGGGGCCGACTGAGCAGTTCTTC; J: TRBJ2-1; size: -; V: TRBV6-1; D: TRBD1
CDR3: CASSLWGPRPDNEQFF; DNA: TGTGCCAGCAGCTTATGGGGGCCGCGGCCAGACAATGAGCAGTTCTTC; J: TRBJ2-1; size: -; V: TRBV11-2; D: -
CDR3: CASSTKTGLPGEQYF; DNA: TGTGCCAGCAGCACCAAGACAGGTCTCCCGGGTGAGCAGTACTTC; J: TRBJ2-7; size: -; V: TRBV7-9; D: -
CDR3: CARSLVSWKTDTQYF; DNA: TGTGCCAGAAGCTTGGTTTCATGGAAGACAGATACGCAGTATTTT; J: TRBJ2-3; size: once; V: TRBV5-3; D: -
CDR3: CASLGSLSIGYTF; DNA: TGTGCCAGCTTAGGCAGCCTTTCTATCGGCTACACCTTC; J: TRBJ1-2; size: -; V: TRBV2; D: -
CDR3: CATRISTDTQYF; DNA: TGCGCCACCAGGATTAGCACAGATACGCAGTATTTT; J: TRBJ2-3; size: -; V: TRBV5-1; D: -
CDR3: CASSLSREAPYEQYF; DNA: TGCGCCAGCAGCCTCAGTAGGGAGGCGCCCTACGAGCAGTACTTC; J: TRBJ2-7; size: -; V: TRBV4-1; D: -
CDR3: CASSRFIPGELFF; DNA: TGCGCCAGCAGTCGGTTCATTCCCGGGGAGCTGTTTTTT; J: TRBJ2-2; size: -; V: TRBV23-1; D: -
CDR3: CASSQGRSSGDEQYF; DNA: TGCGCCAGCAGCCAAGGACGGTCGAGTGGCGACGAGCAGTACTTC; J: TRBJ2-7; size: -; V: TRBV4-3; D: -
CDR3: CASSYGQGPNQPQHF; DNA: TGTGCCAGTAGTTATGGACAGGGGCCTAATCAGCCCCAGCATTTT; J: TRBJ1-5; size: -; V: TRBV19; D: TRBD1
CDR3: CASSAEDSQALETQYF; DNA: TGTGCCAGCAGCGCTGAGGACAGCCAAGCGTTGGAGACCCAGTACTTC; J: TRBJ2-5; size: -; V: TRBV9; D: -
CDR3: CASSLWEREGHHTQYF; DNA: TGTGCCAGCAGTCTGTGGGAGCGGGAGGGCCACCATACGCAGTATTTT; J: TRBJ2-3; size: -; V: TRBV28; D: TRBD2
CDR3: CASSQVGQAGEETQYF; DNA: TGTGCCAGCAGCCAAGTAGGGCAGGCCGGAGAAGAGACCCAGTACTTC; J: TRBJ2-5; size: -; V: TRBV11-2; D: -
CDR3: CSVQLRTEFAEQYF; DNA: TGCAGCGTTCAGTTGAGGACAGAATTCGCCGAGCAGTACTTC; J: TRBJ2-7; size: -; V: TRBV29-1; D: -